A selection of T cell receptor beta chains follows, all from one sample in a study of blood T cell repertoires in COVID-19. Profiling relied on immunoSEQ multiplex PCR, and the TCRdb table lists in-frame clones only, not all of them. This sample has about 150,000 clones; over 80% occur once, and the top ten carry roughly 8.1%. The sample consisted of peripheral blood. The receptor set was obtained from a woman aged 80 or over with COVID-19, enrolled during active disease. Both conserved end residues are part of each CDR3. The D gene is left open where the match is weak. The listing skips clone size in some rows; elsewhere it reads once, few, many or a size class.

D: -; length: 14; size: -; V: TRBV6-5; J: TRBJ1-6; DNA: TGTGCCAGCAGTTACGGCGCGGTGGATTCACCCCTCCACTTT; CDR3: CASSYGAVDSPLHF
D: -; length: 14; size: -; V: TRBV5-1; J: TRBJ1-1; DNA: TGCGCCAGCTCTTCAACGGGGGGGAACACTGAAGCTTTCTTT; CDR3: CASSSTGGNTEAFF
D: -; length: 16; size: -; V: TRBV2; J: TRBJ1-3; DNA: TGTGCCAGCACTCCCGGGACAACTCTCTCTGGAAACACCATATATTTT; CDR3: CASTPGTTLSGNTIYF
D: -; length: 15; size: -; V: TRBV7-3; J: TRBJ2-1; DNA: TGTGCCAGCAGCTTCTTCGGGAGCTCCTACAATGAGCAGTTCTTC; CDR3: CASSFFGSSYNEQFF
D: TRBD1; length: 13; size: -; V: TRBV5-1; J: TRBJ1-1; DNA: TGCGCCAGCAGCCCCCGGGACAGGGAACGAGCTTTCTTT; CDR3: CASSPRDRERAFF
D: TRBD2; length: 21; size: -; V: TRBV4-2; J: TRBJ2-5; DNA: TGTGCCAGCAGCCAAGACTGGCTCGGGACTAGCGGGGGGGCGTTCCAAGAGACCCAGTACTTC; CDR3: CASSQDWLGTSGGAFQETQYF
D: TRBD1; length: 18; size: -; V: TRBV7-9; J: TRBJ2-3; DNA: TGTGCCAGCAGCTTACCAAGAACCGGGACAGGGGGCACAGATACGCAGTATTTT; CDR3: CASSLPRTGTGGTDTQYF
D: -; length: 16; size: once; V: TRBV7-9; J: TRBJ2-7; DNA: TGTGCCAGCTCCAAGAGGGACACCACTGGCTCCTACGAGCAGTACTTC; CDR3: CASSKRDTTGSYEQYF
D: -; length: 13; size: -; V: TRBV5-1; J: TRBJ1-1; DNA: TGCGCCAGCAGCCCCACAGGGAACACTGAAGCTTTCTTT; CDR3: CASSPTGNTEAFF
D: TRBD1; length: 13; size: -; V: TRBV18; J: TRBJ1-2; DNA: TGTGCCAGCTCACCGCAGGGGGCCCGTGGCTACACCTTC; CDR3: CASSPQGARGYTF
D: -; length: 15; size: -; V: TRBV18; J: TRBJ2-1; DNA: TGTGCCAGCTCCCCCACGTTCGGTTTCGCGAATGAGCAGTTCTTC; CDR3: CASSPTFGFANEQFF
D: TRBD2; length: 15; size: once; V: TRBV6-5; J: TRBJ2-5; DNA: TGTGCCAGCAGAACTAGCGGGGGATTCCAAGAGACCCAGTACTTC; CDR3: CASRTSGGFQETQYF
D: TRBD1; length: 13; size: -; V: TRBV2; J: TRBJ2-5; DNA: TGTGCCAGCGGGACAGGGGGCGATGAGACCCAGTACTTC; CDR3: CASGTGGDETQYF
D: -; length: 13; size: -; V: TRBV12-3/TRBV12-4; J: TRBJ1-2; DNA: TGTGCCAGCAGTTTCCAGGGAATGGGCGGCTACACCTTC; CDR3: CASSFQGMGGYTF
D: -; length: 14; size: -; V: TRBV2; J: TRBJ1-1; DNA: TGTGCCAGCAGTCGGCGGGGATCGAACACTGAAGCTTTCTTT; CDR3: CASSRRGSNTEAFF
D: -; length: 11; size: -; V: TRBV19; J: TRBJ2-5; DNA: TGTGCCAGTAGGTCTCGGGAGACCCAGTACTTC; CDR3: CASRSRETQYF
D: TRBD1; length: 13; size: -; V: TRBV9; J: TRBJ1-2; DNA: TGTGCCAGCAGCCGGGGACAGGGTTATGGCTACACCTTC; CDR3: CASSRGQGYGYTF
D: TRBD2; length: 15; size: -; V: TRBV7-3; J: TRBJ2-1; DNA: TGTGCCAGCAGCCTCAGACTAGCGGGAGATAATGAGCAGTTCTTC; CDR3: CASSLRLAGDNEQFF
D: TRBD1; length: 16; size: -; V: TRBV4-2; J: TRBJ1-3; DNA: TGTGCCAGCAGCCTTACACCACAGGGGACTGGAAACACCATATATTTT; CDR3: CASSLTPQGTGNTIYF
D: -; length: 15; size: -; V: TRBV7-9; J: TRBJ1-2; DNA: TGTGCCAGCAGCTTAACACGGGACTACCTCTATGGCTACACCTTC; CDR3: CASSLTRDYLYGYTF
D: TRBD1; length: 15; size: few; V: TRBV4-1; J: TRBJ1-5; DNA: TGCGCCAGCAGCTCGCCGGGACAGGGGAATCAGCCCCAGCATTTT; CDR3: CASSSPGQGNQPQHF
D: -; length: 14; size: once; V: TRBV9; J: TRBJ1-2; DNA: TGTGCCAGCAGCTCTATTGCGAACAGCTATGGCTACACCTTC; CDR3: CASSSIANSYGYTF
D: -; length: 13; size: -; V: TRBV7-3; J: TRBJ1-4; DNA: TGTGCCAGCAGCCCCCGGGCGGGAGAAAAACTGTTTTTT; CDR3: CASSPRAGEKLFF
D: -; length: 12; size: -; V: TRBV3-1/TRBV3-2; J: TRBJ1-1; DNA: TGTGCCAGCAGCCAAGGTTTCCAGGGAGCTTTCTTT; CDR3: CASSQGFQGAFF
D: -; length: 13; size: once; V: TRBV5-8; J: TRBJ2-7; DNA: TGTGCCAGCAGCTCTTCCGAGAGATACGAGCAGTACTTC; CDR3: CASSSSERYEQYF
D: TRBD1; length: 14; size: -; V: TRBV9; J: TRBJ2-5; DNA: TGTGCCAGCAGCCAGGGGACAGGGCGAGAGACCCAGTACTTC; CDR3: CASSQGTGRETQYF
D: TRBD1; length: 16; size: -; V: TRBV4-1; J: TRBJ1-2; DNA: TGCGCCAGCAGCCAACCATGGGACAGTTTAAGACATGGCTACACCTTC; CDR3: CASSQPWDSLRHGYTF
D: -; length: 13; size: -; V: TRBV7-3; J: TRBJ2-5; DNA: TGTGCCAGCAGCTTAACTCGGGGAAAGACCCAGTACTTC; CDR3: CASSLTRGKTQYF
D: -; length: 13; size: -; V: TRBV11-2; J: TRBJ1-3; DNA: TGTGCCAGCAGCTTAGGGCAGGGAAACACCATATATTTT; CDR3: CASSLGQGNTIYF
D: -; length: 14; size: -; V: TRBV5-1; J: TRBJ1-1; DNA: TGCGCCAGCAGCTTGACGGGGGGATTCACTGAAGCTTTCTTT; CDR3: CASSLTGGFTEAFF
D: TRBD2; length: 14; size: -; V: TRBV14; J: TRBJ2-7; DNA: TGTGCCAGCAGCCTCCCCGGACTAGTCGGCGAGCAGTACTTC; CDR3: CASSLPGLVGEQYF
D: -; length: 13; size: few; V: TRBV25-1; J: TRBJ1-1; DNA: TGTGCCAGCAGTGATAACAAGAACACTGAAGCTTTCTTT; CDR3: CASSDNKNTEAFF
D: -; length: 15; size: -; V: TRBV7-2; J: TRBJ1-2; DNA: TGTGCCAGCAGCTCGTCCTCAACAGGGCTCTATGGCTACACCTTC; CDR3: CASSSSSTGLYGYTF
D: TRBD1; length: 15; size: -; V: TRBV6-5; J: TRBJ1-3; DNA: TGTGCCAGCAGCCGGGACAGGTACTCTGGAAACACCATATATTTT; CDR3: CASSRDRYSGNTIYF